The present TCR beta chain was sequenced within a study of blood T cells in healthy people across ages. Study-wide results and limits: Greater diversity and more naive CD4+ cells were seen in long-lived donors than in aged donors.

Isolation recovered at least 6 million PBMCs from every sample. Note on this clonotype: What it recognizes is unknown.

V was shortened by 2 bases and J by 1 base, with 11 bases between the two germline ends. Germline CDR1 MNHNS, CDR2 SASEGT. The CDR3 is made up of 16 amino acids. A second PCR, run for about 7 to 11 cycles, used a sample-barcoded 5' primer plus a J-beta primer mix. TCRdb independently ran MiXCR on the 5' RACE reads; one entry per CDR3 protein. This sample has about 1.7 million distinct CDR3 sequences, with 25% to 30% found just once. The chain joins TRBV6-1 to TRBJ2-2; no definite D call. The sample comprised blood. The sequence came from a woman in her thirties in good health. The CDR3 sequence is CASSENPSENTGELFF. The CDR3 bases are TGTGCCAGCAGTGAAAACCCCTCCGAGAACACCGGGGAGCTGTTTTTT.